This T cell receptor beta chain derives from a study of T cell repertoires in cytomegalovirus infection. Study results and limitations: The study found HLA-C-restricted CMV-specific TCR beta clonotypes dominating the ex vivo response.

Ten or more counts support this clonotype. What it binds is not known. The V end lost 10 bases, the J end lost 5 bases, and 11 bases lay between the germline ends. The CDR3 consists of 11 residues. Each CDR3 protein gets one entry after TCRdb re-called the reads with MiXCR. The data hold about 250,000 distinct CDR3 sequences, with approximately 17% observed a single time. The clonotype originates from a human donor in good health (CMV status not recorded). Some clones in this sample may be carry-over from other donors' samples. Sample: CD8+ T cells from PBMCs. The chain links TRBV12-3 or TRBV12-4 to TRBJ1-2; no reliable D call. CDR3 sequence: CATGLHYGYTF. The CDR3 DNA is TGTGCCACCGGGCTCCATTATGGCTACACCTTC.